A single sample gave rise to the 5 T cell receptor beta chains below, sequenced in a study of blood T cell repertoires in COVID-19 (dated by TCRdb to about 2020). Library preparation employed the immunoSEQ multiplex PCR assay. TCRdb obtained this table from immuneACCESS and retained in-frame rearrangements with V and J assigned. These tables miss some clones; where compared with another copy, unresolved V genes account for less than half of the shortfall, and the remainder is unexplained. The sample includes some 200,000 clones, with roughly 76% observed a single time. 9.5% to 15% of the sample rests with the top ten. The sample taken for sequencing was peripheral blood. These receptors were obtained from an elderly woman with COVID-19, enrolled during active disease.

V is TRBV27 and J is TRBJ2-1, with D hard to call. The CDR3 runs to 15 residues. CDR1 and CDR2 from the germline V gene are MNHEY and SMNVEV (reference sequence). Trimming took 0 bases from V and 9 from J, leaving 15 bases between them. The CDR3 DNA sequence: TGTGCCAGCAGTTTATCGGAGAATTTCGGTGTTGAGCAGTTCTTC. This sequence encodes CASSLSENFGVEQFF.

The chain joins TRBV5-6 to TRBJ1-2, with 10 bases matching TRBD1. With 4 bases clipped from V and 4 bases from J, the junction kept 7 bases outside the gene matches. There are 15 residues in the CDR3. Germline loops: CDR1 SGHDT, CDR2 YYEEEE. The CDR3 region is CASSEWDRGSYGYTF. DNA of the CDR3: TGTGCCAGCAGCGAATGGGACAGGGGTTCCTATGGCTACACCTTC.

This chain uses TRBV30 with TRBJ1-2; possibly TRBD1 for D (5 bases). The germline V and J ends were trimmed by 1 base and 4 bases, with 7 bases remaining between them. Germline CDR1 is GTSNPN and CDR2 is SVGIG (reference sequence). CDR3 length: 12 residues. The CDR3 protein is CAWSEGIYGYTF. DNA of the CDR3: TGTGCCTGGAGTGAGGGGATCTATGGCTACACCTTC.

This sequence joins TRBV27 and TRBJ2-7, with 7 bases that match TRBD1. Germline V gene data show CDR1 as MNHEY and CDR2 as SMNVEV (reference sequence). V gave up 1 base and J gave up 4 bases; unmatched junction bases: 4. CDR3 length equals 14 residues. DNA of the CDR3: TGTGCCAGCAGTTTATACGGACAGGCTTACGAGCAGTACTTC. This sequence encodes CASSLYGQAYEQYF.

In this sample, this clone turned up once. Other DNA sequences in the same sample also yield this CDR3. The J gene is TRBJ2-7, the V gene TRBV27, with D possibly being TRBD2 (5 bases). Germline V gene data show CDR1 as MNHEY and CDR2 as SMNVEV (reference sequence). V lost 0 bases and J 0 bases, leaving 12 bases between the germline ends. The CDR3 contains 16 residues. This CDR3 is CASSLSAGESSYEQYF. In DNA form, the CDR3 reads TGTGCCAGCAGTTTATCGGCCGGGGAGAGCTCCTACGAGCAGTACTTC.